This T cell receptor beta chain was identified during a study of cytomegalovirus exposure and HLA in healthy donors. Amplification used 60 Vbeta primers and 13 Jbeta primers. This table comes from immunoSEQ multiplex PCR, and its TCRdb copy is limited to in-frame clones, with some not included. The data hold fewer than 200,000 clones, with 60% to 80% observed a single time. CDR3 length equals 15 residues. CDR1 SGHTA and CDR2 FQGNSA come from the germline V gene. After removal of 2 bases from V and 13 bases from J, the junction contained 9 bases not matched to a gene. The chain employs TRBV7-2 and TRBJ1-6, with TRBD1 matching over 9 bases. The specimen was PBMCs. The receptor comes from a woman aged 40 to 49 in good health and CMV-seropositive. The CDR3 DNA sequence: TGTGCCAGCAGCTTACAAGGACAGGGGCCTATCCCCCTCCACTTT. Residues: CASSLQGQGPIPLHF.